Below, 23 T cell receptor beta chains from the same sample are listed, as sequenced in a study of blood T cell repertoires in COVID-19. Only in-frame clones appear in the TCRdb table, and some are missing; sequencing was by immunoSEQ multiplex PCR. The repertoire holds 200,000 to 250,000 clones, with 65% to 90% as singletons. The sample comprised peripheral blood. Every receptor here comes from a man aged 45-65 years with COVID-19, enrolled during active disease.

The V and J genes are TRBV6-5 and TRBJ2-5; 9 nucleotides agree with TRBD2. This CDR3 has 14 amino acids. Germline CDR1 and CDR2: MNHEY and SVGAGI. J gave up 1 base and V 6 bases, and 3 bases lay outside the gene matches. CDR3 sequence reads: CASRGLAPQETQYF. The CDR3 DNA sequence: TGTGCCAGCAGGGGACTAGCTCCCCAAGAGACCCAGTACTTC.

This chain connects TRBV6-2 or TRBV6-3 to TRBJ1-2; D gene ambiguous. The germline CDR1 and CDR2 sequences are MNHEY and SVGEGT. The V end was cut by 6 bases, the J end by 5 bases, with 7 bases between. This CDR3 comprises 11 residues. The CDR3 DNA sequence: TGTGCCAGCAGCGGTCTATATGGCTACACCTTC. The encoded protein is CASSGLYGYTF.

J is TRBJ2-5 and V is TRBV15; D remains ambiguous. The CDR3 length is 12 residues. The germline V and J ends were trimmed by 3 bases and 5 bases, with 7 bases remaining between them. The germline gives CDR1 LNHNV, CDR2 YYDKDF (reference sequence). The CDR3 DNA sequence: TGTGCCACCAGCAGGGCCTTGGAGACCCAGTACTTC. It encodes CATSRALETQYF.

The V and J genes are TRBV5-1 and TRBJ2-2; 16 positions agree with TRBD2. Germline lookup yields CDR1 SGHRS and CDR2 YFSETQ. The V segment lost 0 bases and the J segment 4 bases; nucleotides outside the gene matches: 3. The CDR3 runs to 18 residues. CDR3 nucleotide sequence: TGCGCCAGCAGCTTGGCCGGGACTAGCGGGGGGGCCACCGGGGAGCTGTTTTTT. It yields the protein CASSLAGTSGGATGELFF.

The V gene is TRBV4-2, the J gene TRBJ2-1, with D hard to call. Germline V CDR1 and CDR2: LGHNA, YNFKEQ. This CDR3 comprises 12 residues. Trimming removed 0 bases at V and 9 bases at J, with 6 bases between. CDR3 sequence reads: CASSQDPREQFF. In DNA form, the CDR3 reads TGTGCCAGCAGCCAAGATCCCCGTGAGCAGTTCTTC.

The gene calls are TRBV7-8 and TRBJ1-3; D is uncertain. Germline loops: CDR1 SGHVS, CDR2 FQNEAQ. This CDR3 spans 13 amino acids. Trimming pared 7 bases from V and 5 bases from J, leaving 12 bases between. CDR3 in amino acids: CASTVAGRNTIYF. The DNA of the CDR3 is TGTGCCAGCACCGTTGCGGGCCGAAACACCATATATTTT.

The rearrangement joins TRBV11-3 to TRBJ2-5, with D unresolved. This CDR3 contains 13 residues. The ends were cut back, 5 bases at V and 5 bases at J, with 12 bases in the middle. Germline lookup yields CDR1 SGHNT and CDR2 YENEEA. As DNA, the CDR3 is TGTGCCAGCAGCCGAACTAACGTGGAGACCCAGTACTTC. Translated: CASSRTNVETQYF.

This clone was picked up a small number of times. The V gene is TRBV7-2, the J gene TRBJ2-7; 9 positions match TRBD1. The germline CDR1 and CDR2 sequences are SGHTA and FQGNSA. The CDR3 runs to 15 residues. With V trimmed by 5 bases and J by 1 base, 6 bases remained unmatched. The CDR3 loop is CASSAGTGRSYEQYF. The CDR3 coding sequence is TGTGCCAGCAGCGCAGGGACAGGGAGGTCCTACGAGCAGTACTTC.

This clone appeared a few times. The genes are TRBV6-5 and TRBJ2-3, with 8 positions matching TRBD1. With V trimmed by 8 bases and J by 7 bases, 5 bases remained unmatched. Germline V gene sequence: CDR1 MNHEY, CDR2 SVGAGI. CDR3 length: 12 residues. The DNA of the CDR3 is TGTGCCAGCGCAGGGGGCAAATATACGCAGTATTTT. As protein: CASAGGKYTQYF.

The rearrangement links TRBV6-5 to TRBJ1-2; 8 positions match TRBD1. The germline V gene encodes CDR1 MNHEY and CDR2 SVGAGI. The trim removed 6 bases at V and 6 bases at J, leaving 9 bases unmatched. This CDR3 region has 14 residues. This CDR3 reads CASSLRTGRDGYTF. CDR3 in DNA: TGTGCCAGCAGCCTCCGGACAGGGAGGGATGGCTACACCTTC.

This chain links TRBV5-1 with TRBJ2-7, with TRBD1 identical over 8 bases. The CDR3 is 12 residues long. CDR1 SGHRS and CDR2 YFSETQ come from the germline V gene. V lost 5 bases and J lost 4; bases outside the gene matches: 2. Here the CDR3 reads CASRRQGYEQYF. CDR3 DNA: TGCGCCAGCAGACGACAGGGGTACGAGCAGTACTTC.

V and J are TRBV29-1 and TRBJ2-4; D gene uncertain. Germline V gene sequence: CDR1 SQVTM, CDR2 ANQGSEA. This CDR3 region has 12 residues. Trimming pared 4 bases from V and 0 bases from J, leaving 4 bases between. The CDR3, as DNA: TGCAGCGTTGCAGTAGCCAAAAACATTCAGTACTTC. Protein sequence: CSVAVAKNIQYF.

The V gene is TRBV7-8, the J gene TRBJ2-3; 9 bases fit TRBD1. The V gene end was trimmed by 5 bases and the J gene end by 6 bases; junction bases not matched to a gene: 6. CDR1 is SGHVS and CDR2 is FQNEAQ in the germline V gene. The CDR3 runs 14 residues. The CDR3 loop is CASSTGTGWDTQYF. The DNA for the CDR3 is TGTGCCAGCAGCACCGGGACAGGGTGGGATACGCAGTATTTT.

The chain combines TRBV15 with TRBJ1-5, with D possibly being TRBD1 (6 bases). Germline V gene lookup returns CDR1 LNHNV and CDR2 YYDKDF (reference sequence). The CDR3 sequence is 15 residues long. Trimming removed 1 base at V and 1 base at J, with 8 bases between. The CDR3 region has the DNA TGTGCCACCAGCAGAGGGCAGGGGAGCAATCAGCCCCAGCATTTT. This gives the protein CATSRGQGSNQPQHF.

CDR3 loop: CASSDGTGNTGELFF. The CDR3 DNA reads TGTGCCAGTAGTGATGGGACAGGTAACACCGGGGAGCTGTTTTTT. The rearrangement links TRBV19 to TRBJ2-2, with 8 bases lining up with TRBD1. V was clipped by 5 bases and J by 2 bases; unmatched bases: 4. Germline V lookup: CDR1 LNHDA, CDR2 SQIVND (reference sequence). There are 15 residues in the CDR3.

The gene calls are TRBV5-1 and TRBJ2-1; 9 bases are shared with TRBD1. Germline V gives CDR1 SGHRS, CDR2 YFSETQ. V dropped 4 bases and J dropped 3; count of bases not matched to a gene: 5. The CDR3 runs to 15 residues. Here the CDR3 DNA reads TGCGCCAGCAGCGTGACAGGGGGGATCTACAATGAGCAGTTCTTC. It yields the protein CASSVTGGIYNEQFF.

This sequence joins TRBV9 and TRBJ1-2; D possibly corresponds to TRBD1 (6 bases). V was trimmed by 3 bases and J by 2 bases, leaving 11 bases between them. The CDR3 runs to 14 residues. Germline-derived CDR1 and CDR2 are SGDLS and YYNGEE. The CDR3 spells CASSAAGANYGYTF. CDR3 nucleotides: TGTGCCAGCAGCGCGGCAGGGGCGAACTATGGCTACACCTTC.

The J gene is TRBJ1-5, the V gene TRBV2, with TRBD1 as a possible D gene (6 bases). Germline loops: CDR1 SNHLY, CDR2 FYNNEI. V dropped 5 bases and J dropped 5 bases, with 16 bases sitting between them. The CDR3 runs to 15 residues. DNA for the CDR3: TGTGCCAGCAGTCGCACAGGGAAATCAGATCAGCCCCAGCATTTT. Translating it yields CASSRTGKSDQPQHF.

The V gene is TRBV24-1, the J gene TRBJ2-3, with D possibly TRBD2 on 5 matching bases. The germline V gene has CDR1 KGHDR and CDR2 SFDVKD. The CDR3 runs to 12 residues. V was pared by 4 bases and J by 7 bases, with 8 bases between. The DNA of the CDR3 is TGTGCCACCAGTGACCCCGGGAATACGCAGTATTTT. Translating gives CATSDPGNTQYF.

V and J are TRBV20-1 and TRBJ1-2; maybe TRBD1 (6 bases). The germline V gene has CDR1 DFQATT and CDR2 SNEGSKA (reference sequence). Trimming left V 3 bases short and J 4 bases short, with 18 bases between. CDR3 size: 15 residues. CDR3 region: CSASSRRGDFYGYTF. The CDR3 DNA sequence: TGCAGTGCTAGTTCCCGCAGGGGCGATTTCTATGGCTACACCTTC.

CDR3 amino acids: CASRETSGRQETQYF. The CDR3, as DNA: TGTGCCAGTAGGGAGACTAGCGGGCGCCAAGAGACCCAGTACTTC. The chain is built from TRBV19 and TRBJ2-5; TRBD2 agrees at 10 bases. Germline CDR1 reads LNHDA; CDR2 reads SQIVND (reference sequence). This CDR3 is built from 15 residues. Trimming removed 6 bases from V and 1 base from J; junction bases left unmatched: 5.

The V gene is TRBV6-6, the J gene TRBJ2-7, with a tentative D call TRBD2 (6 bases). Trimming took 3 bases from V and 3 from J, leaving 9 bases between them. Germline V gives CDR1 MNHNY, CDR2 SVGAGI (reference sequence). The CDR3 sequence is 13 residues long. The CDR3 loop reads CASSYNGGYEQYF. In DNA, the CDR3 is TGTGCCAGCAGTTATAACGGGGGCTACGAGCAGTACTTC.

This chain links TRBV9 with TRBJ2-2, with D perhaps matching TRBD2 (6 bases). CDR1 SGDLS and CDR2 YYNGEE come from the germline V gene. V lost 3 bases, J lost 1 base, and 10 bases lay in between. This CDR3 spans 15 amino acids. CDR3 coding DNA: TGTGCCAGCAGCGCCGGGACTGGGAACACCGGGGAGCTGTTTTTT. It specifies CASSAGTGNTGELFF.